This record looks at one T cell receptor (beta chain) sequence and its context. Its antigen is as yet unknown. Donors gave around 10 milliliters of peripheral blood apiece. This CDR3 spans 13 amino acids. Germline CDR1 reads SGHDN; CDR2 reads FVKESK. The V end was cut by 4 bases, the J end by 9 bases, with 10 bases between. This record comes from a study of blood T cells in healthy people across ages. On the study more broadly: Capture by template switching was about one barcoded beta molecule per two T cells. Whole-study findings and limits: PBMCs went unsorted, and a conclusive naive versus antigen-experienced comparison was therefore prevented. Measured against age, TCR beta diversity per million T cells decreased in a roughly linear manner.

PCR was performed a second time for roughly 6 to 12 cycles using a sample-barcoded 5' primer and a J-beta primer mix. TCRdb called the 5' RACE reads again in MiXCR, with one record for every CDR3 protein. The table lists some 710,000 distinct CDR3 sequences, about 24% of them singletons. This clonotype originated in a man between 65 and 85 years old in good health. The chain joins TRBV14 to TRBJ1-6; D unclear. What was sequenced was blood. CDR3 nucleotide sequence: TGTGCCAGCAGCCCCCGGGCCGGTTCACCCCTCCACTTT. Its protein is CASSPRAGSPLHF.